This entry is about one T cell receptor (beta chain). Antigen specificity is unknown. CDR1 and CDR2 from the germline V gene are SGDLS and YYNGEE. After removal of 4 bases from V and 6 bases from J, the junction contained 8 bases not matched to a gene. CDR3 length equals 15 residues. These data originate in a study of cytotoxic CD8 clonotypes in ibrutinib-treated CLL. Study-wide context: Over 10 relapsed/refractory, roughly 15 treatment-naive; fewer than 18 IGHV unmutated.

Measured with immunoSEQ multiplex PCR; TCRdb has only the in-frame clones, and not every one. The profile shows about 180,000 clones, around 80% of them singletons. General study points: Clonality increased with ibrutinib response but returned toward baseline at progression.

The sample in question was PBMCs, obtained after 24 months of ibrutinib treatment. V usage is TRBV9 and J usage is TRBJ2-7, with TRBD2 matching over 12 bases. This receptor was taken from a human donor with chronic lymphocytic leukemia. This CDR3 is CASSSRLAGESEQYF. In DNA form, the CDR3 reads TGTGCCAGCAGCTCCCGACTAGCGGGAGAAAGCGAGCAGTACTTC.